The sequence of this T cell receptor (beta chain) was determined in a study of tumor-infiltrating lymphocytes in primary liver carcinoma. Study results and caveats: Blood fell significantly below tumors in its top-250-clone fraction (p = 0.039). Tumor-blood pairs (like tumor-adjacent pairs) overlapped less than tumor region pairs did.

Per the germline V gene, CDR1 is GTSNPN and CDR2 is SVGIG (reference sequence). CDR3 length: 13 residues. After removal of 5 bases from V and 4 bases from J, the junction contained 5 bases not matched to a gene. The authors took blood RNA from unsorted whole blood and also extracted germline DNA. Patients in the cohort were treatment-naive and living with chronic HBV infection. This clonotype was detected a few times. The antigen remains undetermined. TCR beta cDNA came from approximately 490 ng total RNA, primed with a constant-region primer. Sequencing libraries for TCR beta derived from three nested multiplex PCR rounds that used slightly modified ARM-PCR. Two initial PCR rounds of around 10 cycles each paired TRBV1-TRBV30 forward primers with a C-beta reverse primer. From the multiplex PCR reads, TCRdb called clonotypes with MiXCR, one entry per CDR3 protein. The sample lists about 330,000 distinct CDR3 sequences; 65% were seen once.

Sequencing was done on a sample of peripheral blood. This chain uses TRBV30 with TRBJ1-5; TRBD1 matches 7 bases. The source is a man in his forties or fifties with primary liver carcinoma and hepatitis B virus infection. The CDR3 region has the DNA TGTGCCTGGGAACAGGGGAAGAATCAGCCCCAGCATTTT. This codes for CAWEQGKNQPQHF.